This TCR beta chain was recovered during a study of T cells in Graves' hyperthyroidism and ophthalmopathy. Authors of the study amplified TCR beta CDR3 regions from RNA transcripts. A set of HTBI primers served as the primers for a first-round RT-PCR of the TCR CDR3. TCRdb redid the calling of the multiplex PCR reads with MiXCR, one entry per CDR3 protein. The table shows about 290,000 distinct CDR3 sequences, with approximately 15% occurring only once. The study left out patients who had uncontrolled infection, other autoimmune disease, pregnancy or lactation. Fresh peripheral blood, approximately 9.7 ml, was the source of the PBMCs. Per the germline V gene, CDR1 is SGHTA and CDR2 is FQGNSA. V gave up 3 bases and J gave up 5 bases, with 11 bases separating them. The CDR3 has 13 residues. This clonotype was recorded many times.

This sequence originates from a woman aged 60-75 years with Graves' ophthalmopathy. Sequenced input: blood. This chain joins TRBV7-2 and TRBJ2-7, with D perhaps TRBD1 (5 bases). The CDR3 nucleotides are TGTGCCAGCAGCTTTGCAGGGTCCCACGAGCAGTACTTC. Translated, it gives CASSFAGSHEQYF.